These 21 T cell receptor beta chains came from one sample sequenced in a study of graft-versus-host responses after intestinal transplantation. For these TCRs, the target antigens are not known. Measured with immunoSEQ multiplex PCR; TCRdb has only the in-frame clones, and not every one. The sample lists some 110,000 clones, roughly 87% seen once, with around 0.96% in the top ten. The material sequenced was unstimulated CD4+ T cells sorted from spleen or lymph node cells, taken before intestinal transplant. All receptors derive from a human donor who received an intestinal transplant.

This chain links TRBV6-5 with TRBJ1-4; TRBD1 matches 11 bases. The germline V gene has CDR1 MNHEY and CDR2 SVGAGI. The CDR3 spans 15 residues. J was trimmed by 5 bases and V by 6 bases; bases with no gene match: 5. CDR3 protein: CASRTGTGGNEKLFF. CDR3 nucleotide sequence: TGTGCCAGCAGAACCGGGACAGGGGGGAATGAAAAACTGTTTTTT.

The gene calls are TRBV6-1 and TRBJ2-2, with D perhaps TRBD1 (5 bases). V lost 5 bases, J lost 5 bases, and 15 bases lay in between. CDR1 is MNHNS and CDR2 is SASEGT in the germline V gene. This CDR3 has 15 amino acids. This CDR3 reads CASSPRYDSTGELFF. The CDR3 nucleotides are TGTGCCAGCAGTCCGAGATATGACAGTACCGGGGAGCTGTTTTTT.

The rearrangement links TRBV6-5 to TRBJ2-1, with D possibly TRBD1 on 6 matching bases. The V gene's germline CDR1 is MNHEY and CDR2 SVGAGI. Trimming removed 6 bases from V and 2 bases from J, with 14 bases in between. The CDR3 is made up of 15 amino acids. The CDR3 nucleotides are TGTGCCAGCAGCCGACAGGCAACTACCTACAATGAGCAGTTCTTC. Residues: CASSRQATTYNEQFF.

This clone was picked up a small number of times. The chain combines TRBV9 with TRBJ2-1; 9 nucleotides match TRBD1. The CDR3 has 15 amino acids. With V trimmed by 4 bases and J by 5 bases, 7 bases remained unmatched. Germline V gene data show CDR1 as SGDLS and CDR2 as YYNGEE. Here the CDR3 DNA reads TGTGCCAGCAGCCTCCGGGACAGGGCGAACAATGAGCAGTTCTTC. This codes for CASSLRDRANNEQFF.

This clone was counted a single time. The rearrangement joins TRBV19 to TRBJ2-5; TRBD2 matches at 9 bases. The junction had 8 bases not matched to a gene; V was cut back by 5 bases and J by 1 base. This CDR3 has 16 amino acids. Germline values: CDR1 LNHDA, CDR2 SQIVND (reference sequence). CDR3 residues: CASSLSAGGFQETQYF. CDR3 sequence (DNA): TGTGCCAGTAGTCTCTCAGCGGGAGGCTTCCAAGAGACCCAGTACTTC. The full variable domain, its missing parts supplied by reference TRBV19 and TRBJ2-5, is DGGITQSPKYLFRKEGQNVTLSCEQNLNHDAMYWYRQDPGQGLRLIYYSQIVNDFQKGDIAEGYSVSREKKESFPLTVTSAQKNPTAFYLCASSLSAGGFQETQYFGPGTRLLVL.

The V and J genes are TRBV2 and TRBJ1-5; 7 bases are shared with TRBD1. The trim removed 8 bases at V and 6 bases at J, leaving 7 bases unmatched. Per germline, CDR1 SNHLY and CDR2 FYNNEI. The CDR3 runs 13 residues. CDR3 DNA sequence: TGTGCCAGCGATCAGACAGGGTCTCAGCCCCAGCATTTT. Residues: CASDQTGSQPQHF. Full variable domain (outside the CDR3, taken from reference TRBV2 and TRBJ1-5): EPEVTQTPSHQVTQMGQEVILRCVPISNHLYFYWYRQILGQKVEFLVSFYNNEISEKSEIFDDQFSVERPDGSNFTLKIRSTKLEDSAMYFCASDQTGSQPQHFGDGTRLSIL.

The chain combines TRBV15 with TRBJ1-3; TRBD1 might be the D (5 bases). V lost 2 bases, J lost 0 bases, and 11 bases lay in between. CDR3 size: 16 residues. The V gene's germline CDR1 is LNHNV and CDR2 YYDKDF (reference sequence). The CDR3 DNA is TGTGCCACCAGCAGACAAGGACACCTCTCTGGAAACACCATATATTTT. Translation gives CATSRQGHLSGNTIYF.

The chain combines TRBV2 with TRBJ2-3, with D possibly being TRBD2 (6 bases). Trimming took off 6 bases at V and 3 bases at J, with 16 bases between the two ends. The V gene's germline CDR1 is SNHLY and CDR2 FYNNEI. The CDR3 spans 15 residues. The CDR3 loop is CASREGLMFTDTQYF. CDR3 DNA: TGTGCCAGCAGGGAGGGACTTATGTTTACAGATACGCAGTATTTT.

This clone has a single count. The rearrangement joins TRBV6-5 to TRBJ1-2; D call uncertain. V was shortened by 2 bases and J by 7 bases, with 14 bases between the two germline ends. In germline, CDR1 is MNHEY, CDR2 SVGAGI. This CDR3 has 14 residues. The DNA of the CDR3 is TGTGCCAGCAGTTACACCTATGTATCAGGTGGCTACACCTTC. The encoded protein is CASSYTYVSGGYTF.

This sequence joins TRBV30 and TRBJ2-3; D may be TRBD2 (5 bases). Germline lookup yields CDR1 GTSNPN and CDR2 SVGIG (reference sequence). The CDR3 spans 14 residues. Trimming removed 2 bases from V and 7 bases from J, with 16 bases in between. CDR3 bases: TGTGCCTGGAGTTCAGGACTGAGTCCTTATACGCAGTATTTT. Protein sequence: CAWSSGLSPYTQYF.

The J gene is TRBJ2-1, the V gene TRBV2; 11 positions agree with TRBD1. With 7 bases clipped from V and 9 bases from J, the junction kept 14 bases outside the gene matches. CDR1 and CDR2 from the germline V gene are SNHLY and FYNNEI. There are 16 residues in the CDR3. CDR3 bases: TGTGCCAGCAACCCTGGGACAGGGGGGTTTAGTAGTGAGCAGTTCTTC. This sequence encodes CASNPGTGGFSSEQFF. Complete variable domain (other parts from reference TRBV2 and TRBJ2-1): EPEVTQTPSHQVTQMGQEVILRCVPISNHLYFYWYRQILGQKVEFLVSFYNNEISEKSEIFDDQFSVERPDGSNFTLKIRSTKLEDSAMYFCASNPGTGGFSSEQFFGPGTRLTVL.

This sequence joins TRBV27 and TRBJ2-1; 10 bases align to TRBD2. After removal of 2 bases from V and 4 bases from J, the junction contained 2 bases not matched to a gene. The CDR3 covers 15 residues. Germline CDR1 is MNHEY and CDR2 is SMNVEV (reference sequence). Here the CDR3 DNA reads TGTGCCAGCAGTTTACAGCGGGAGGGTTACAATGAGCAGTTCTTC. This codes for CASSLQREGYNEQFF.

CDR3 DNA sequence: TGCGCCAGCAGCTTGGTTGTAGCTGCCCAAGAGACCCAGTACTTC. This translates into CASSLVVAAQETQYF. The V call is TRBV5-1, the J call TRBJ2-5; D remains ambiguous. Germline V gene sequence: CDR1 SGHRS, CDR2 YFSETQ. The CDR3 extends over 15 amino acids. Trimming took 0 bases from V and 1 from J, leaving 10 bases between them.

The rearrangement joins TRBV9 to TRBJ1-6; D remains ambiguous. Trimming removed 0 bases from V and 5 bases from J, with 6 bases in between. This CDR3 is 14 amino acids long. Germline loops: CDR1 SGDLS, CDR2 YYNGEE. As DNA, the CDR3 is TGTGCCAGCAGCGTAGACAGCAATAATTCACCCCTCCACTTT. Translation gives CASSVDSNNSPLHF.

The CDR3 spells CSGSLGGVGYGYTF. The CDR3, as DNA: TGCAGCGGTTCTTTGGGGGGCGTCGGCTATGGCTACACCTTC. This rearrangement joins TRBV29-1 to TRBJ1-2; D might be TRBD1 (6 bases). The V gene lost 7 bases and the J gene lost 4 bases, with 19 bases spanning the gap. Germline V gene data show CDR1 as SQVTM and CDR2 as ANQGSEA. This CDR3 is 14 amino acids long.

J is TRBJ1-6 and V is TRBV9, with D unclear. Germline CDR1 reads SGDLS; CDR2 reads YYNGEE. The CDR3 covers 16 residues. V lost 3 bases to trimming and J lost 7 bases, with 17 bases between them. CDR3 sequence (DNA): TGTGCCAGCAGCGCCGATTGGAGGAAACCGAATTCACCCCTCCACTTT. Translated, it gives CASSADWRKPNSPLHF.

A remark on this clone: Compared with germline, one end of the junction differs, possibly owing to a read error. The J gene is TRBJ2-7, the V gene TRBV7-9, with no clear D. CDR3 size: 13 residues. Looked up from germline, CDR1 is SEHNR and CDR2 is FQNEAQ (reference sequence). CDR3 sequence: CASSLEDPSELGF. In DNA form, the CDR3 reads TGTGCCAGCAGCTTAGAGGACCCATCCGAGTTGGGTTTC.

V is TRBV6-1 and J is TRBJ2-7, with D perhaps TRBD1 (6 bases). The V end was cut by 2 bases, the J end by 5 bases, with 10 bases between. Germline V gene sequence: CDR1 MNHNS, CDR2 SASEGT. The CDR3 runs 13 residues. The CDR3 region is CASSERGGDEQYF. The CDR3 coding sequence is TGTGCCAGCAGTGAACGAGGGGGTGACGAGCAGTACTTC.

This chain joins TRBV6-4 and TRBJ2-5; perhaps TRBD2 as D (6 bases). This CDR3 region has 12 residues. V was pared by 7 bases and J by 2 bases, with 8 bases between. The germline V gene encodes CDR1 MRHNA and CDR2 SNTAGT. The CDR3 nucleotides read TGTGCCAGCAATGGGGGGCAAGAGACCCAGTACTTC. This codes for CASNGGQETQYF.

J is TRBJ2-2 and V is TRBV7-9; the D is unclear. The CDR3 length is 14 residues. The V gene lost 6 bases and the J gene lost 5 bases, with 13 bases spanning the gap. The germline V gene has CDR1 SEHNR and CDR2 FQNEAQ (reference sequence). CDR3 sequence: CASSHPRATGELFF. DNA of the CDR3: TGTGCCAGCAGTCACCCCAGAGCTACCGGGGAGCTGTTTTTT.

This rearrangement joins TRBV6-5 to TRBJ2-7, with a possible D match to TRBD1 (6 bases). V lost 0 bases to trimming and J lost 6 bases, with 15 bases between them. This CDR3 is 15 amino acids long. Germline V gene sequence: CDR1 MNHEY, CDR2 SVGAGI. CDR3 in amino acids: CASSYSRSTGTEQYF. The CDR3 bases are TGTGCCAGCAGTTACTCAAGAAGCACAGGGACCGAGCAGTACTTC.